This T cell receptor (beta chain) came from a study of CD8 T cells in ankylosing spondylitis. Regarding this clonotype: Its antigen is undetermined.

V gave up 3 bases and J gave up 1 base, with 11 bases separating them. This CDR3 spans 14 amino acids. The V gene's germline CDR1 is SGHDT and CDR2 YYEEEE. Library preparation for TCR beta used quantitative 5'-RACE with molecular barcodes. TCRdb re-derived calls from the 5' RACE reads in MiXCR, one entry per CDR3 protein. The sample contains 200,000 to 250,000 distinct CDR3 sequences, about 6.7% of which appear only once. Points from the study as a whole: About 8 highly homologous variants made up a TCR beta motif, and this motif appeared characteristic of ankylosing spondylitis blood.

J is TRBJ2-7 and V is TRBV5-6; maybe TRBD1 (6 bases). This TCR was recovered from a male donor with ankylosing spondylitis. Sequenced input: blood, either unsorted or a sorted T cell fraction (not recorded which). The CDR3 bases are TGTGCCAGCAGCTCTGGGACACGTTCCTACGAGCAGTACTTC. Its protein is CASSSGTRSYEQYF.